Listed below are T cell receptor beta chains from one sample, sequenced in a study of siplizumab effects on memory and regulatory T cells. Sequencing was performed with immunoSEQ multiplex PCR; in TCRdb, only in-frame clones are kept and a portion is missing. The sample has over 100,000 clones, over 85% seen once. Material for sequencing was Tregs sorted from blood. The source of these receptors is a human donor in good health. CDR3s include the opening cysteine and the closing phenylalanine or tryptophan. D genes are given only for firm matches. Size values are once, few and many counts, or a class for expanded clones, and some rows have none.

cdr3_length j_call d_call v_call clone_size cdr3_aa cdr3_nt
15 TRBJ2-5 - TRBV19 - CASSIGGVWQETQYF TGTGCCAGTAGTATCGGCGGGGTTTGGCAAGAGACCCAGTACTTC
16 TRBJ2-6 TRBD1 TRBV6-1 - CASSAYTGAGANVLTF TGTGCCAGCAGTGCTTATACAGGGGCTGGGGCCAACGTCCTGACTTTC
14 TRBJ2-6 - TRBV7-9 - CASSLGNGANVLTF TGTGCCAGCAGCTTAGGGAATGGGGCCAACGTCCTGACTTTC
15 TRBJ2-7 - TRBV7-3 - CASSLTGGRTYEQYF TGTGCCAGCAGCTTAACAGGGGGGCGGACGTACGAGCAGTACTTC
15 TRBJ1-1 - TRBV9 - CASSVGFTGQAEAFF TGTGCCAGCAGCGTAGGATTCACAGGCCAGGCTGAAGCTTTCTTT
17 TRBJ2-7 TRBD1 TRBV4-1 - CASSQGVPGQGDREQYF TGCGCCAGCAGCCAAGGCGTCCCGGGACAGGGGGATAGGGAGCAGTACTTC
13 TRBJ1-1 TRBD1 TRBV15 once CATSNRGFTEAFF TGTGCCACCAGCAACAGGGGTTTTACTGAAGCTTTCTTT
17 TRBJ1-3 TRBD1 TRBV19 few CASSIDHGQGGGNTIYF TGTGCCAGTAGTATAGATCATGGACAGGGAGGCGGAAACACCATATATTTT
14 TRBJ1-6 - TRBV6-5 - CATSAGARNSPLHF TGTGCCACCTCCGCGGGGGCGCGAAATTCACCCCTCCACTTT
14 TRBJ1-1 - TRBV7-2 - CASSLGHQNAEAFF TGTGCCAGCAGCTTAGGTCACCAGAACGCTGAAGCTTTCTTT
13 TRBJ2-7 - TRBV30 - CAWDTGLTYEQYF TGTGCCTGGGATACAGGGCTAACCTACGAGCAGTACTTC
15 TRBJ1-5 TRBD1 TRBV5-1 - CASSRTGSSNQPQHF TGCGCCAGCAGCCGGACAGGGAGTAGCAATCAGCCCCAGCATTTT
13 TRBJ1-1 - TRBV5-1 - CASSLGEYTEAFF TGCGCCAGCAGCTTGGGGGAATACACTGAAGCTTTCTTT
17 TRBJ1-6 TRBD1 TRBV7-8 - CASSLKGQGFYNSPLHF TGTGCCAGCAGCTTGAAGGGACAGGGCTTCTATAATTCACCCCTCCACTTT
8 TRBJ1-2 - TRBV7-9 - CASSPSDF TGTGCCAGCAGCCCATCAGACTTC
13 TRBJ1-2 - TRBV6-5 - CASSLSWADGYTF TGTGCCAGCAGCCTGAGTTGGGCGGATGGCTACACCTTC
12 TRBJ1-1 TRBD1 TRBV19 - CASSTSGGEAFF TGTGCCAGTAGTACTTCAGGGGGCGAAGCTTTCTTT
13 TRBJ2-3 - TRBV10-3 - CATKGEGTDTQYF TGTGCCACGAAGGGGGAAGGCACAGATACGCAGTATTTT
15 TRBJ2-7 TRBD2 TRBV7-2 - CASSLASGRAYEQYF TGTGCCAGCAGCTTAGCCAGCGGGAGGGCCTACGAGCAGTACTTC
17 TRBJ2-6 - TRBV7-2 - CASSLATLSSGANVLTF TGTGCCAGCAGCTTAGCAACTTTGAGCTCTGGGGCCAACGTCCTGACTTTC
17 TRBJ2-7 - TRBV27 - CASRREWGQQNTYEQYF TGTGCCAGCAGACGGGAGTGGGGACAGCAAAATACCTACGAGCAGTACTTC
14 TRBJ2-2 - TRBV7-2 - CASSLGRNTGELFF TGTGCCAGCAGCTTAGGACGAAACACCGGGGAGCTGTTTTTT
15 TRBJ2-3 - TRBV6-1 - CASSERSRYTDTQYF TGTGCCAGCAGTGAAAGGAGCAGATACACAGATACGCAGTATTTT
14 TRBJ2-5 TRBD1 TRBV5-4 - CASSGGQDKETQYF TGTGCCAGCAGCGGCGGACAGGATAAAGAGACCCAGTACTTC
18 TRBJ2-3 TRBD1 TRBV5-1 - CASSLGPTGGSYTDTQYF TGCGCCAGCAGCTTGGGTCCGACAGGGGGCTCCTACACAGATACGCAGTATTTT
14 TRBJ1-2 - TRBV19 - CASSLGDGRYGYTF TGTGCCAGTAGTCTCGGGGACGGAAGGTATGGCTACACCTTC
13 TRBJ1-2 - TRBV11-3 - CASSLAAAYGYTF TGTGCCAGCAGCTTAGCAGCAGCCTATGGCTACACCTTC
13 TRBJ2-3 - TRBV2 - CASSGRGTDTQYF TGTGCCAGCAGTGGCAGGGGTACAGATACGCAGTATTTT
16 TRBJ2-3 TRBD2 TRBV9 - CASSVAAGRGTDTQYF TGTGCCAGCAGCGTAGCTGCCGGGAGGGGGACAGATACGCAGTATTTT